The T cell receptor (beta chain) under discussion was sequenced for a study of T cells in Graves' hyperthyroidism and ophthalmopathy (dated by TCRdb to between 2017 and 2020). Regarding the complete study: Peripheral blood samples were taken at the time of initial diagnosis, prior to any treatment. To identify distinguishing TCR V-J signatures, a discovery cohort of around 100 patients was used, comprising 43 with Graves' ophthalmopathy and approximately 57 with stable Graves' hyperthyroidism. An independent validation cohort of under 20 hyperthyroidism patients and more than 15 patients who later progressed to ophthalmopathy tested prospective prediction of ophthalmopathy. The 90 or so discovery patients were randomly split 7:3 into training and test sets. Thyroid tissue and blood T-cell repertoires from more than 5 Graves' hyperthyroidism patients were also compared in the study. Following sampling, methimazole starting at 30 mg daily was given to hyperthyroidism patients, and high-dose intravenous methylprednisolone was given to ophthalmopathy patients. According to the paper, TCR Vbeta CDR3 sequencing was carried out on 135 peripheral blood samples, which came from more than 40 ophthalmopathy, about 75 hyperthyroidism and around 17 progressor patients. The paper as a whole reports these results and caveats: Most expanded thyroid clonotypes (frequency above 0.001) were also found in blood, which suggests that blood repertoires may mirror thyroid immune responses. In cross-validation, a model built on a 13 V-J signature told ophthalmopathy apart from stable hyperthyroidism with 85% to 90% sensitivity and roughly 81% specificity, and in testing the same model reached 80%/75%. Sample size was not statistically predetermined, and blinding of investigators to group allocation was not performed. In validation, the model predicted progression to ophthalmopathy a median of around 6.5 months before onset, with around 70% sensitivity and almost 75% specificity.

There are many counts of this clonotype. The antigen it binds to is not known. Base qualities are missing; no much larger clone stands one base away. The TCR beta CDR3 regions were amplified from the RNA transcripts. For the first round of RT-PCR on the TCR CDR3, the HTBI primer set was used together with the Qiagen OneStep RT-PCR kit. Libraries were constructed in a second round of multiplex PCR, after which size selection and purification were performed. Libraries were sequenced paired-end with 100 bp reads on an Illumina HiSeq2000. As for the authors' bioinformatics: SOAPnuke was used to process the raw data, removing reads that contained adapters or uncalled bases, had a mean Phred below 15, or lacked an exact match to the constant primer or identifier. High-quality paired reads were merged using COPE v1.2.5, and each unique nucleotide sequence was defined as a clonotype. MiTCR v1.1 was used to align clonotypes to the IMGT TRBV, TRBD and TRBJ reference segments. The analysis was restricted to V-J combinations with a frequency above 0.0001, which together covered about 99% of the repertoires. A TCS score was defined as the ratio between F50 (clonal expansion) and ExV (chaos), using BLOSUM62-based TCRdist between CDR3 peptides within each V-J. Welch's t-statistics and random forest reduced 500 to 550 V-J features to under 15, which were used in a naive Bayes classifier (R e1071). TCRdb trimmed the raw reads at Q25, called clones with MiXCR and kept productive beta chains. CDR3 protein duplicates are merged, each entry listing the most common genes and DNA. TCRdb's processing, not the study's, gives the V and J calls here. The sample data list 360,000 or so distinct CDR3 sequences, and approximately 16% of these were observed just once. About 20% of the sample is taken by the ten largest.

The junction shows trimming of 1 base on V and 0 bases on J, plus 10 bases between the germline ends. The cysteine opens and the phenylalanine closes a CDR3 of 16 amino acids. The read is trimmed to its CDR3 DNA, 48 bases read in frame from base 1. Taken from the germline V gene, the CDR1 and CDR2 loops are SGHRS and YFSETQ. Ophthalmopathy patients had moderately to severely active disease, Clinical Activity Score of at least 3, NOSPECS grade of at least 4, and duration under 3 months. Patients with uncontrolled infections, other autoimmune diseases, pregnancy or lactation were excluded. Clinical symptoms, serum thyroxine and TRAb, thyroid ultrasound, and orbital computed tomography formed the basis for the diagnoses. Ficoll-Paque density gradient centrifugation was used to isolate PBMCs from about 10 ml of fresh peripheral blood. Total RNA was extracted using Trizol reagent, and RNA quality was assessed on an Agilent 2100 Bioanalyzer.

Sequencing was performed on blood. The sequence came from a woman aged 55-69 years with Graves' ophthalmopathy. The chain is assembled from TRBV5-1 and TRBJ1-4; TRBD1 is perhaps the D gene, given 6 matching bases. Here the CDR3 is given as CASSLKGGATNEKLFF. The DNA reads as follows: TGCGCCAGCAGCTTGAAGGGGGGAGCAACTAATGAAAAACTGTTTTTT.